These 13 T cell receptor beta chains share one sample of origin, sequenced in a study of cytomegalovirus exposure and HLA in healthy donors. This PCR relied on a set of 60 Vbeta primers and 13 Jbeta primers. Here immunoSEQ multiplex PCR was the method, and the copy in TCRdb shows in-frame clones only, minus some. The sample carries 150,000 to 200,000 clones, about 80% recorded once. Sequencing used PBMCs. The receptors originated from a woman in her 30s in good health and CMV-seropositive.

The chain is built from TRBV15 and TRBJ2-1; D is possibly TRBD2 (6 bases). CDR1 is LNHNV and CDR2 is YYDKDF in the germline V gene (reference sequence). The germline V and J ends were trimmed by 3 bases and 4 bases, with 16 bases remaining between them. The CDR3 is 16 amino acids. CDR3 coding DNA: TGTGCCACCAGCAGGAGTGTGTTAGCGGATTACAATGAGCAGTTCTTC. It codes for CATSRSVLADYNEQFF.

Concerning this clone: One end of the junction does not line up with germline, which may come from a read error. The same CDR3 is also encoded by other DNA sequences in this sample. As DNA, the CDR3 is TGTGCTAGCAGTGACCGACCGGGACACCGGAACACTGAAGCTTTCTTT. Its translation: CASSDRPGHRNTEAFF. V usage is TRBV6-1 and J usage is TRBJ1-1, with TRBD1 as a possible D gene (6 bases). The CDR3 length is 16 residues. The germline V gene encodes CDR1 MNHNS and CDR2 SASEGT.

The genes are TRBV5-1 and TRBJ2-2; 8 bases line up with TRBD2. There are 15 residues in the CDR3. Germline V gene data show CDR1 as SGHRS and CDR2 as YFSETQ. V lost 4 bases to trimming and J lost 4 bases; unmatched junction nucleotides: 6. The CDR3 nucleotides read TGCGCCAGCAGCCTCCAACGGGGGGGCACCGGGGAGCTGTTTTTT. This sequence encodes CASSLQRGGTGELFF.

V gene TRBV7-2 combines with J gene TRBJ1-1; D is unresolved. The CDR3 totals 14 residues. CDR1 and CDR2 (germline): SGHTA, FQGNSA. V gave up 0 bases and J gave up 6 bases, with 11 bases separating them. The CDR3 DNA reads TGTGCCAGCAGCTTAGCGGGGTGGAGGGCTGAAGCTTTCTTT. Its translation: CASSLAGWRAEAFF.

The chain employs TRBV7-9 and TRBJ2-1, with TRBD2 identical over 7 bases. The CDR3 has 14 residues. Trimming took 5 bases from V and 8 from J; bases not matched to a gene: 9. Per germline, CDR1 SEHNR and CDR2 FQNEAQ (reference sequence). CDR3 in DNA: TGTGCCAGCAGCCCGGGACTAAACCCCCATGAGCAGTTCTTC. It codes for CASSPGLNPHEQFF.

The CDR3 reads CASSTGIQETQYF. The CDR3 DNA sequence: TGCGCCAGCAGTACAGGGATCCAAGAGACCCAGTACTTC. The chain uses TRBV10-1 and TRBJ2-5, with D perhaps TRBD1 (6 bases). CDR3 length: 13 amino acids. Trimming cost V 5 bases and J 1 base, with 8 bases left between them. The germline V gene has CDR1 WNHNN and CDR2 SYGVQD (reference sequence).

The V and J genes are TRBV28 and TRBJ2-7, with no clear D. The germline gives CDR1 MDHEN, CDR2 SYDVKM. CDR3 length: 10 residues. The V end was cut by 8 bases, the J end by 5 bases, with 7 bases between. In DNA form, the CDR3 reads TGTGCCAGCTCCTACGACGAGCAGTACTTC. Its protein product is CASSYDEQYF.

The chain is built from TRBV6-6 and TRBJ1-5, with 8 bases aligning to TRBD1. There are 14 residues in the CDR3. Trimming removed 6 bases from V and 7 bases from J; junction bases left unmatched: 8. In germline, CDR1 is MNHNY, CDR2 SVGAGI (reference sequence). CDR3 in amino acids: CASRETGVGQPQHF. CDR3 coding DNA: TGTGCCAGCAGGGAGACAGGGGTGGGGCAGCCCCAGCATTTT.

Worth noting for this clone: Mismatch with germline at one junction end may stem from a read error. The V gene is TRBV6-7, the J gene TRBJ1-5, with 12 positions matching TRBD1. TRBV6-7 is known as an ORF, though its function is uncertain. CDR3 length: 11 residues. CDR3 loop: CASPWDRGRFF. The DNA of the CDR3 is TGTGCCAGCCCCTGGGACAGGGGGCGATTTTTT.

J is TRBJ2-6 and V is TRBV27; the match to TRBD2 covers 14 bases. The CDR3 totals 19 residues. CDR1 is MNHEY, CDR2 SMNVEV, per germline (reference sequence). The V and J ends lost 5 bases and 2 bases, in that order; junction bases with no gene match: 8. The CDR3 loop is CASSLVGLAGGAGANVLTF. The CDR3 nucleotides are TGTGCCAGCAGTCTGGTTGGACTAGCGGGAGGAGCTGGGGCCAACGTCCTGACTTTC.

This clone has just a few counts. The J gene is TRBJ2-7, the V gene TRBV19, with 8 bases that match TRBD1. The V and J ends lost 4 bases and 5 bases, in that order; junction bases with no gene match: 1. CDR1 is LNHDA and CDR2 is SQIVND in the germline V gene (reference sequence). This CDR3 is built from 12 residues. The CDR3 nucleotides read TGTGCCAGTAGTAAACAGGGGGACGAGCAGTACTTC. Translating it yields CASSKQGDEQYF.

The rearrangement uses TRBV6-4 and TRBJ2-2; 8 nucleotides agree with TRBD1. CDR3 length: 15 amino acids. Germline CDR1 is MRHNA and CDR2 is SNTAGT. The junction had 7 bases not matched to a gene; V was cut back by 6 bases and J by 4 bases. The CDR3 protein is CASSAGTGFTGELFF. The CDR3, as DNA: TGTGCCAGCAGCGCCGGGACAGGATTCACCGGGGAGCTGTTTTTT.

This chain links TRBV6-5 with TRBJ2-7, with 13 bases fitting TRBD2. V shed 6 bases and J 2 bases; nucleotides not matched to a gene: 4. Germline values: CDR1 MNHEY, CDR2 SVGAGI. There are 15 residues in the CDR3. CDR3 sequence (DNA): TGTGCCAGCAGGGTCACTAGCGGGAGGGCCTACGAGCAGTACTTC. Translating it yields CASRVTSGRAYEQYF.